Given below is one TCR beta chain in context. This specimen belongs to a study of shared T cell receptors in the human thymus. Some clones are missing from TCRdb's copy, which holds only in-frame ones; the method was immunoSEQ multiplex PCR. The profile shows about 660,000 clones, more than 70% of them singletons. Germline V lookup: CDR1 GTSNPN, CDR2 SVGIG (reference sequence). This CDR3 is built from 15 residues. Trimming removed 0 bases from V and 1 base from J; junction bases left unmatched: 4. These data were likewise used in another study, on human thymus T cells. Per that study: Unrelated individuals reportedly shared highly overlapping thymic TCR repertoires.

The sample was thymocytes. J is TRBJ1-1 and V is TRBV30; 8 bases match TRBD1. The clonotype was recovered from a boy under two years old with a congenital heart defect. The DNA of the CDR3 is TGTGCCTGGAGTGTATCAGACAGGGGGAACACTGAAGCTTTCTTT. This translates into CAWSVSDRGNTEAFF.